One and the same sample provided the 11 T cell receptor beta chains below, sequenced in a study of OX40 agonist ivuxolimab in advanced cancers. The data were produced by immunoSEQ multiplex PCR, yet TCRdb's version contains in-frame clones alone and is incomplete. The data contain around 100,000 clones, approximately 95% of them singletons. Specimen: CD4+ or CD8+ T cells sorted from blood, collected in a trial of the OX40 agonist ivuxolimab. The receptor source for this set is an adult with an advanced solid tumor such as melanoma, head and neck, liver or kidney cancer.

The chain uses TRBV28 and TRBJ1-4; no clear D gene. Germline assignment: CDR1 MDHEN and CDR2 SYDVKM. V was clipped by 7 bases and J by 4 bases, with 13 bases between them. CDR3 length: 14 residues. The CDR3 bases are TGTGCCAGCACCCCACTACATCTTAATGAAAAACTGTTTTTT. Its protein product is CASTPLHLNEKLFF.

The chain couples TRBV27 to TRBJ2-7, with D tentatively TRBD2 (5 bases). V dropped 6 bases and J dropped 1 base, with 13 bases sitting between them. CDR1 MNHEY and CDR2 SMNVEV come from the germline V gene (reference sequence). This CDR3 is 14 amino acids long. This CDR3 reads CASREDGDSYEQYF. The DNA for the CDR3 is TGTGCCAGCAGGGAAGACGGGGATTCCTACGAGCAGTACTTC.

In nucleotides, the CDR3 is TGCAGCGTTGAAGATCTACTTAGTACCGGGGAGCTGTTTTTT. This codes for CSVEDLLSTGELFF. The chain joins TRBV29-1 to TRBJ2-2; D is ambiguous. The CDR3 runs to 14 residues. Germline-derived CDR1 and CDR2 are SQVTM and ANQGSEA. The V end was cut by 0 bases, the J end by 5 bases, with 10 bases between.

V usage is TRBV4-3 and J usage is TRBJ2-7; D might be TRBD1 (6 bases). V lost 0 bases to trimming and J lost 4 bases, with 10 bases between them. This CDR3 comprises 14 residues. The germline CDR1 and CDR2 sequences are LGHNA and YSLEER. CDR3 nucleotide sequence: TGCGCCAGCAGCCAAGACCAGGGGCCTTACGAGCAGTACTTC. Its translation is CASSQDQGPYEQYF.

This rearrangement joins TRBV10-2 to TRBJ2-7; 7 nucleotides agree with TRBD1. The V gene's germline CDR1 is WSHSY and CDR2 SAAADI. V dropped 4 bases and J dropped 6; count of bases not matched to a gene: 9. The CDR3 loop spans 14 amino acids. The CDR3 nucleotides read TGCGCCAGCAGTGCGGGGTCAGGGGGTAGCGAGCAGTACTTC. It specifies CASSAGSGGSEQYF.

The gene calls are TRBV9 and TRBJ1-1, with D unclear. V was clipped by 4 bases and J by 10 bases, with 14 bases between them. This CDR3 is built from 12 residues. In germline, CDR1 is SGDLS, CDR2 YYNGEE. The CDR3 sequence is CASSSGGWRAFF. DNA of the CDR3: TGTGCCAGCAGCTCGGGAGGGTGGAGAGCTTTCTTT.

The DNA of the CDR3 is TGTGCCAGCAGCTCGGATGGCGACGCATCGATCTACGAGCAGTACTTC. It codes for CASSSDGDASIYEQYF. The chain uses TRBV5-8 and TRBJ2-7; D remains ambiguous. Trimming shortened V by 3 bases and J by 3 bases, and 19 bases separated the two germline ends. CDR3 size: 16 residues. Per germline, CDR1 SGHTS and CDR2 YDEGEE.

This chain joins TRBV27 and TRBJ2-1, with TRBD1 identical over 8 bases. The junction had 4 bases not matched to a gene; V was cut back by 6 bases and J by 0 bases. The germline CDR1 and CDR2 sequences are MNHEY and SMNVEV (reference sequence). This CDR3 comprises 15 residues. CDR3 protein: CASSYTGGSYNEQFF. DNA of the CDR3: TGTGCCAGCAGCTACACAGGGGGCTCCTACAATGAGCAGTTCTTC.

The V and J genes are TRBV5-6 and TRBJ1-3; D unresolved. The V end was cut by 4 bases, the J end by 0 bases, with 5 bases between. From germline, CDR1 is SGHDT and CDR2 YYEEEE. There are 13 residues in the CDR3. CDR3 in DNA: TGTGCCAGCAGCACTACCTCTGGAAACACCATATATTTT. This gives the protein CASSTTSGNTIYF.

J is TRBJ2-1 and V is TRBV27; the match to TRBD2 covers 7 bases. J lost 6 bases, V lost 7 bases, and 9 bases had no gene match. Germline V CDR1 and CDR2: MNHEY, SMNVEV (reference sequence). The length of the CDR3 is 14 residues. The CDR3 sequence is CASTPVGGVNEQFF. In DNA form, the CDR3 reads TGTGCCAGCACTCCAGTTGGGGGGGTCAATGAGCAGTTCTTC.

The chain employs TRBV19 and TRBJ1-1, with a weak D call TRBD1 (5 bases). Germline-derived CDR1 and CDR2 are LNHDA and SQIVND (reference sequence). V lost 3 bases and J lost 6, with 17 bases in between. CDR3 length: 15 amino acids. The CDR3 nucleotides read TGTGCCAGTAGTATCTGGGGGGGACCCAGACCTGAAGCTTTCTTT. Residues: CASSIWGGPRPEAFF.